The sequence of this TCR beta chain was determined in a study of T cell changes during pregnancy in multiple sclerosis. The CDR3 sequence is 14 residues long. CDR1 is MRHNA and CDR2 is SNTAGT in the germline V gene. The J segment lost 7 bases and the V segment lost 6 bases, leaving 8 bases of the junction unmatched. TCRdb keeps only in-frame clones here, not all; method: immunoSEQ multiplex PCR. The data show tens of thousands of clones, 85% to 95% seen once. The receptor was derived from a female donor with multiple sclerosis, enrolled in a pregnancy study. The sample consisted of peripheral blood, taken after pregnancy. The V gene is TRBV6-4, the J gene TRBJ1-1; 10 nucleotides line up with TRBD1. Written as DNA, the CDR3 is TGTGCCAGCAGCCAGGGACAGGGGACGATTGAAGCTTTCTTT. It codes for CASSQGQGTIEAFF.